The 21 T cell receptor beta chains in this list originate from one sample, sequenced in a study of monozygotic twins with inflammatory bowel disease. With the 5' RACE reads reprocessed, TCRdb shows one record per CDR3 protein and no DNA. This sample's table reports roughly 90,000 distinct CDR3 sequences. The sample taken for sequencing was blood. Every receptor here comes from a human donor with ulcerative colitis or Crohn's disease, or a healthy co-twin of an affected twin (not recorded which).

V is TRBV7-2 and J is TRBJ1-1; without DNA, the TCRdb call of TRBD1 cannot be checked. This CDR3 is built from 14 residues. Germline CDR1 is SGHTA and CDR2 is FQGNSA. CDR3: CASSLAGQGTEAFF.

The CDR3 spells CASSLERTTYEQYF. This chain uses TRBV7-6 with TRBJ2-7. The CDR3 is made up of 14 amino acids. Germline CDR1 reads SGHVS; CDR2 reads FNYEAQ.

V usage is TRBV3-1 and J usage is TRBJ1-1. Germline V CDR1 and CDR2: LGHDT, YNNKEL (reference sequence). This CDR3 is 13 amino acids long. CDR3 in amino acids: CASSSWRGAEAFF.

This chain links TRBV12-3 or TRBV12-4 with TRBJ1-6; TCRdb selects TRBD1, and the lack of DNA leaves this call unchecked. This CDR3 is 15 amino acids long. CDR3 sequence reads: CASSPDRVFNSPLHF.

V usage is TRBV6-2 or TRBV6-3 and J usage is TRBJ1-5; TCRdb indicates TRBD1, and absent DNA this call remains unverified. The CDR3 loop spans 16 amino acids. Germline loops: CDR1 MNHEY, CDR2 SVGEGT. This CDR3 is CASSYGTGDFGQPQHF.

CDR3 region: CASSFRATNEKLFF. The gene calls are TRBV11-2 and TRBJ1-4. The germline V gene encodes CDR1 SGHAT and CDR2 FQNNGV. This CDR3 contains 14 residues.

This chain joins TRBV12-3 or TRBV12-4 and TRBJ2-1; as DNA is missing, the TRBD2 call by TCRdb cannot be tested. The CDR3 is made up of 17 amino acids. CDR3 in amino acids: CASSLALRGSGGFEQFF.

The V and J genes are TRBV7-9 and TRBJ2-5; without DNA, the TCRdb call of TRBD1 cannot be checked. Germline V lookup: CDR1 SEHNR, CDR2 FQNEAQ (reference sequence). CDR3 length: 15 amino acids. CDR3 amino acids: CASSLGRVGQETQYF.

The chain recombines TRBV5-1 with TRBJ1-1; the TCRdb D gene call, TRBD1, has no DNA to confirm it. CDR3 length: 13 residues. Germline CDR1 is SGHRS and CDR2 is YFSETQ. This CDR3 reads CASSFTGITEAFF.

The chain recombines TRBV11-2 with TRBJ2-5; TCRdb names TRBD2, which stays unverified in the absence of DNA. The CDR3 covers 14 residues. Germline V gene lookup returns CDR1 SGHAT and CDR2 FQNNGV. The CDR3 sequence is CASSRPGLGETQYF.

This sequence joins TRBV29-1 and TRBJ1-2; without DNA, the TCRdb call of TRBD1 cannot be checked. The CDR3 runs to 16 residues. CDR1 is SQVTM, CDR2 ANQGSEA, per germline. The CDR3 sequence: CSVEGQRTMNGGSYTF.

The chain has TRBV9 and TRBJ2-7; TCRdb's assignment of TRBD1 cannot be checked, as there is no DNA. The germline V gene has CDR1 SGDLS and CDR2 YYNGEE. CDR3 size: 15 residues. The CDR3 loop is CASSVGTGPTYEQYF.

CDR3 loop: CASSAYQGSYNSPLHF. The V and J genes are TRBV2 and TRBJ1-6; TCRdb lists TRBD1, though no DNA is available to test this call. From germline, CDR1 is SNHLY and CDR2 FYNNEI. This CDR3 comprises 16 residues.

V is TRBV20-1 and J is TRBJ2-1; with no DNA, the TCRdb D assignment of TRBD1 cannot be verified. The germline CDR1 and CDR2 sequences are DFQATT and SNEGSKA (reference sequence). CDR3 length equals 12 residues. CDR3 residues: CSAPTTGDEQFF.

The rearrangement joins TRBV5-1 to TRBJ2-5; TCRdb calls TRBD1, which cannot be checked without DNA. Germline V gene sequence: CDR1 SGHRS, CDR2 YFSETQ. This CDR3 is 15 amino acids long. The CDR3 here is CASSSVQGRGETQYF.

The rearrangement joins TRBV7-2 to TRBJ2-2. The CDR3 spans 16 residues. From germline, CDR1 is SGHTA and CDR2 FQGNSA. The CDR3 spells CASSLEANYNTGELFF.

The CDR3 spells CASSSFFEQNTGELFF. The V call is TRBV7-6, the J call TRBJ2-2. The CDR3 totals 16 residues. The germline V gene has CDR1 SGHVS and CDR2 FNYEAQ.

V gene TRBV12-3 or TRBV12-4 combines with J gene TRBJ2-3. This CDR3 is 12 amino acids long. The CDR3 sequence is CASSFSSDTQYF.

The chain is built from TRBV18 and TRBJ1-1; the TCRdb D gene call, TRBD1, has no DNA to confirm it. CDR3 length: 17 residues. The germline V gene has CDR1 KGHSH and CDR2 LQKENI. CDR3 loop: CASSPLQHPGQGSEAFF.

The rearrangement uses TRBV12-3 or TRBV12-4 and TRBJ2-7; TCRdb returns TRBD1, unconfirmable since there is no DNA. The CDR3 is 15 residues long. The CDR3: CASSLRWTGGYEQYF.

The CDR3 protein is CASSGGTFLSEAQYF. The chain employs TRBV6-1 and TRBJ2-5; checking the TCRdb D call of TRBD1 is not possible without DNA. CDR3 length: 15 residues. Germline V gene data show CDR1 as MNHNS and CDR2 as SASEGT.